The 24 T cell receptor beta chains below come from one sample, sequenced in a study of blood T cells in healthy people across ages. Primers used in a second PCR of about 7 to 11 cycles were a sample-barcoded 5' primer and a J-beta primer mix. In TCRdb, the 5' RACE reads were re-called with MiXCR into one record per CDR3 protein. The sample includes 1 million to 1.2 million distinct CDR3 sequences, 30% to 40% of them seen just once. Sequencing was performed on blood. The receptors were sampled from a man between 18 and 35 years old in good health.

This chain connects TRBV7-2 to TRBJ2-5, with D possibly matching TRBD1 (5 bases). This CDR3 contains 16 residues. Germline assignment: CDR1 SGHTA and CDR2 FQGNSA. The V gene lost 3 bases and the J gene lost 11 bases, with 25 bases spanning the gap. The CDR3, as DNA: TGTGCCAGCAGCTTCCACCGGAAGGGGTTGTACAATGAGCAGTACTTC. Translated: CASSFHRKGLYNEQYF. Based on the CDR3 plus reference TRBV7-2 and TRBJ2-5, the full variable domain is GAGVSQSPSNKVTEKGKDVELRCDPISGHTALYWYRQSLGQGLEFLIYFQGNSAPDKSGLPSDRFSAERTGGSVSTLTIQRTQQEDSAVYLCASSFHRKGLYNEQYFGPGTRLLVL.

The sample holds a few counts of this clonotype. The rearrangement uses TRBV14 and TRBJ1-6, with 8 bases fitting TRBD1. Germline trimming cut 1 base from V and 10 bases from J; bases unmatched to any gene: 6. This CDR3 has 15 amino acids. Germline-derived CDR1 and CDR2 are SGHDN and FVKESK. The CDR3 nucleotides read TGTGCCAGCAGCCAAGGGACAGGGAGTTGGTCACCCCTCCACTTT. It specifies CASSQGTGSWSPLHF.

This clonotype was detected a few times. The chain has TRBV10-3 and TRBJ2-5; unclear D gene. Looked up from germline, CDR1 is ENHRY and CDR2 is SYGVKD. The CDR3 is made up of 13 amino acids. The V end lost 6 bases, the J end lost 2 bases, and 10 bases lay between the germline ends. The DNA for the CDR3 is TGTGCCATCAGGACGACGGATCAAGAGACCCAGTACTTC. Its protein product is CAIRTTDQETQYF.

This clonotype was observed a handful of times. The rearrangement joins TRBV10-3 to TRBJ2-2, with D unresolved. Trimming pared 4 bases from V and 0 bases from J, leaving 6 bases between. The CDR3 sequence is 14 residues long. Germline V gene sequence: CDR1 ENHRY, CDR2 SYGVKD. CDR3 nucleotide sequence: TGTGCCATCAGTGTCGACACGAACACCGGGGAGCTGTTTTTT. Protein: CAISVDTNTGELFF.

This rearrangement joins TRBV5-1 to TRBJ1-2; D uncertain. Germline values: CDR1 SGHRS, CDR2 YFSETQ. V was clipped by 0 bases and J by 10 bases, with 16 bases between them. CDR3 size: 14 residues. CDR3 nucleotide sequence: TGCGCCAGCAGCTTGGAACCGGGAAACGCACTCTACACCTTC. Residues: CASSLEPGNALYTF.

The J gene is TRBJ2-1, the V gene TRBV7-2; maybe TRBD1 (6 bases). The end of the DNA is better explained by TRBJ2-7, so the J call may be wrong. CDR3 length: 15 amino acids. Germline V CDR1 and CDR2: SGHTA, FQGNSA. The CDR3: CASSSTGTRYNEQYF. The CDR3 DNA follows: TGTGCCAGCAGCTCAACAGGGACCCGTTACAATGAGCAGTACTTC.

The V call is TRBV12-3 or TRBV12-4, the J call TRBJ2-3; 9 bases fit TRBD2. There are 17 residues in the CDR3. V shed 4 bases, J shed 6 bases, and the junction held 14 bases outside the gene matches. The CDR3 is CASSSPSRRGGSDTQYF. CDR3 nucleotide sequence: TGTGCCAGCAGTTCTCCCTCTCGGCGGGGGGGCTCGGATACGCAGTATTTT.

The V gene is TRBV27, the J gene TRBJ2-7; TRBD2 aligns across 15 bases. CDR3 size: 19 residues. CDR1 and CDR2 (germline): MNHEY, SMNVEV (reference sequence). V was pared by 4 bases and J by 7 bases, with 17 bases of the junction left unmatched. The CDR3 here is CASSSGLAGGYLSYNEQYF. The DNA of the CDR3 is TGTGCCAGCAGTTCGGGACTAGCGGGGGGTTATCTCTCCTACAATGAGCAGTACTTC.

Regarding this clonotype: This may be a read error, as it is one base from a much larger clone. The V gene is TRBV7-2, the J gene TRBJ2-1; D remains ambiguous. The CDR3 has 13 amino acids. Per the germline V gene, CDR1 is SGHTA and CDR2 is FQGNSA. V gave up 2 bases and J gave up 9 bases, with 11 bases separating them. The CDR3 bases are TGTGCCAGCAGCTTATCTCCGGAAACTGAGCAGTTCTTC. This encodes CASSLSPETEQFF.

The rearrangement uses TRBV3-1 and TRBJ2-7; a weak D match, TRBD1 (6 bases). With 4 bases removed from V and 0 bases from J, the gap between germline ends came to 10 bases. The CDR3 spans 14 residues. Germline V gene lookup returns CDR1 LGHDT and CDR2 YNNKEL (reference sequence). Here the CDR3 DNA reads TGTGCCAGCAGCCTGGGACACGACTCCTACGAGCAGTACTTC. It encodes CASSLGHDSYEQYF.

This clonotype was recorded a few times. The chain is built from TRBV7-8 and TRBJ2-2, with D possibly being TRBD1 or TRBD2 (6 bases each). The CDR3 covers 15 residues. Trimming pared 6 bases from V and 10 bases from J, leaving 21 bases between. CDR1 is SGHVS, CDR2 FQNEAQ, per germline. The CDR3 sequence is CASRGAGRNPMELFF. In DNA form, the CDR3 reads TGTGCCAGCAGGGGGGCGGGGAGAAATCCGATGGAGCTGTTTTTT.

This clonotype showed up just a few times. V gene TRBV20-1 combines with J gene TRBJ2-3; TRBD1 or TRBD2 may be the D gene (5 bases each). Looked up from germline, CDR1 is DFQATT and CDR2 is SNEGSKA (reference sequence). The CDR3 totals 13 residues. With 3 bases removed from V and 6 bases from J, the gap between germline ends came to 13 bases. The CDR3 nucleotides read TGCAGTGCTAGCGGACTCTGGGGCGATACGCAGTATTTT. Translation gives CSASGLWGDTQYF.

This clonotype was observed a handful of times. The rearrangement links TRBV7-2 to TRBJ2-3, with TRBD2 matching 10 bases. The germline V gene has CDR1 SGHTA and CDR2 FQGNSA. J was trimmed by 4 bases and V by 0 bases; bases with no gene match: 10. The CDR3 length is 18 residues. The CDR3 here is CASSLAAGGPVAPDTQYF. In nucleotides, the CDR3 is TGTGCCAGCAGCTTAGCAGCGGGGGGGCCAGTAGCCCCAGATACGCAGTATTTT.

This clonotype was counted only a few times. The rearrangement links TRBV7-2 to TRBJ2-4; 9 bases map to TRBD1. The trim removed 4 bases at V and 3 bases at J, leaving 7 bases unmatched. CDR3 length: 16 residues. Germline-derived CDR1 and CDR2 are SGHTA and FQGNSA. CDR3 in amino acids: CASSSGTGTGKNIQYF. The CDR3 bases are TGTGCCAGCAGCTCCGGGACAGGGACAGGCAAAAACATTCAGTACTTC.

The chain employs TRBV9 and TRBJ1-5; D is unclear. The CDR3 totals 14 residues. The V end was cut by 0 bases, the J end by 10 bases, with 14 bases between. Germline CDR1 is SGDLS and CDR2 is YYNGEE. DNA of the CDR3: TGTGCCAGCAGCGTAGGGTCGTTGGAGGGTCCCCAGCATTTT. Translating gives CASSVGSLEGPQHF.

A word on this clonotype: A read error may produce the germline difference seen at one junction end. The chain recombines TRBV14 with TRBJ1-5; unclear D gene. CDR1 SGHDN and CDR2 FVKESK come from the germline V gene. The CDR3 runs 14 residues. The CDR3 region is CACSQGASNQPRHF. Written as DNA, the CDR3 is TGTGCCTGCAGCCAAGGCGCGAGCAATCAGCCCCGGCATTTT.

The chain uses TRBV12-3 or TRBV12-4 and TRBJ1-2; a weak D match, TRBD1 (5 bases). The CDR3 loop spans 14 amino acids. V was pared by 7 bases and J by 1 base, with 13 bases between. The CDR3 region has the DNA TGTGCCAGCAACCCGGGGCGTCTTAACTATGGCTACACCTTC. Protein: CASNPGRLNYGYTF.

V and J are TRBV9 and TRBJ1-2; the match to TRBD1 covers 8 bases. Trimming removed 6 bases from V and 7 bases from J; junction bases left unmatched: 5. The germline CDR1 and CDR2 sequences are SGDLS and YYNGEE. The CDR3 loop spans 12 amino acids. The CDR3 reads CASMDRVRGYTF. The CDR3 nucleotides read TGTGCCAGCATGGACAGGGTTCGTGGCTACACCTTC.

This chain links TRBV7-2 with TRBJ1-4; D might be TRBD1 (6 bases). The CDR3 runs to 15 residues. Germline V lookup: CDR1 SGHTA, CDR2 FQGNSA. Trimming cost V 4 bases and J 5 bases, with 14 bases left between them. This chain's CDR3 is CASSSGVGGNEKLFF. CDR3 DNA sequence: TGTGCCAGCAGCTCAGGGGTAGGGGGAAATGAAAAACTGTTTTTT.

This clonotype was seen a handful of times. V is TRBV20-1 and J is TRBJ2-1; D is unclear. Looked up from germline, CDR1 is DFQATT and CDR2 is SNEGSKA (reference sequence). The CDR3 contains 16 residues. The germline V and J ends were trimmed by 3 bases and 0 bases, with 15 bases remaining between them. The CDR3 loop reads CSASRPSWGSYNEQFF. In DNA form, the CDR3 reads TGCAGTGCTAGCCGTCCCTCCTGGGGCTCCTACAATGAGCAGTTCTTC.

This chain joins TRBV6-6 and TRBJ2-7, with 10 nucleotides matching TRBD2. Germline V gene lookup returns CDR1 MNHNY and CDR2 SVGAGI (reference sequence). V shed 7 bases and J 6 bases; nucleotides not matched to a gene: 18. The CDR3 spans 17 residues. The CDR3 sequence: CASIRGASGGNRLEQYF. DNA for the CDR3: TGTGCCAGCATCCGAGGGGCTAGCGGGGGCAATCGGCTCGAGCAGTACTTC.

This clonotype was counted at least ten times. The chain has TRBV20-1 and TRBJ1-2, with D maybe TRBD1 (5 bases). The CDR3 consists of 14 residues. The ends were cut back, 5 bases at V and 1 base at J, with 14 bases in the middle. Germline CDR1 DFQATT, CDR2 SNEGSKA (reference sequence). The CDR3 sequence is CSARGGTNNYGYTF. CDR3 sequence (DNA): TGCAGTGCTCGGGGGGGGACCAATAACTATGGCTACACCTTC.

This clonotype was seen a few times. The chain links TRBV27 to TRBJ2-7; 8 bases match TRBD1. The CDR3 extends over 14 amino acids. V lost 4 bases and J lost 5; bases outside the gene matches: 7. The germline V gene encodes CDR1 MNHEY and CDR2 SMNVEV (reference sequence). This CDR3 reads CASSSRRGLNEQYF. Written as DNA, the CDR3 is TGTGCCAGCAGTTCCCGCAGGGGGCTCAACGAGCAGTACTTC.

The chain joins TRBV29-1 to TRBJ1-1, with D unclear. Germline loops: CDR1 SQVTM, CDR2 ANQGSEA. V shed 5 bases and J shed 1 base, with 8 bases lying between them. The CDR3 sequence is 12 residues long. CDR3 sequence: CSVSFGNTEAFF. CDR3 bases: TGCAGCGTTTCTTTCGGGAACACTGAAGCTTTCTTT. Complete variable domain (other parts from reference TRBV29-1 and TRBJ1-1): SAVISQKPSRDICQRGTSLTIQCQVDSQVTMMFWYRQQPGQSLTLIATANQGSEATYESGFVIDKFPISRPNLTFSTLTVSNMSPEDSSIYLCSVSFGNTEAFFGQGTRLTVV.